This TCR beta chain was documented in a study of blood T cell repertoires in COVID-19. Those who participated ranged in age from roughly 18 to 95 years and resided in about two dozen US areas. Germline CDR1 is MNHEY and CDR2 is SVGAGI. The CDR3 has 15 residues. The J segment lost 1 base and the V segment lost 8 bases, leaving 5 bases of the junction unmatched. Generated by immunoSEQ multiplex PCR, the TCRdb table keeps only in-frame clones and is missing some. Of around 200,000 clones in the sample, 75% to 85% are singletons; the top ten hold 7.5% to 10%. The chain uses TRBV6-5 and TRBJ2-5; 12 nucleotides match TRBD1. The receptor was derived from a man aged 35 to 55 who had recovered from COVID-19. The sequenced sample consisted of PBMCs or T cells enriched from blood (not recorded which). The CDR3 here is CASSRDRGRQETQYF. CDR3 bases: TGTGCCAGCTCTCGGGACAGGGGGCGCCAAGAGACCCAGTACTTC.